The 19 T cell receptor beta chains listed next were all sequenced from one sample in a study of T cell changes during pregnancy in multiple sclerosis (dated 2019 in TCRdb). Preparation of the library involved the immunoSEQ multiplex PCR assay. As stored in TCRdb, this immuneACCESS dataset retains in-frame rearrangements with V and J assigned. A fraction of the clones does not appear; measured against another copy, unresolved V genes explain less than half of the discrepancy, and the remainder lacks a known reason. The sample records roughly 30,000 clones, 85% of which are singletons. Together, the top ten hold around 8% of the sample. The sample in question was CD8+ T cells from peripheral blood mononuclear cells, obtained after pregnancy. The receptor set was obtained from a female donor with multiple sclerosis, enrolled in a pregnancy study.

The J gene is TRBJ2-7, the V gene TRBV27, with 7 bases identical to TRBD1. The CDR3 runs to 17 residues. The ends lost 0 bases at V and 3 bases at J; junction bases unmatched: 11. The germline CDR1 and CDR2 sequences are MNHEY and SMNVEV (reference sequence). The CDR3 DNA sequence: TGTGCCAGCAGTTTATCGTTTGACAGGGTTTACGTCTACGAGCAGTACTTC. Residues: CASSLSFDRVYVYEQYF.

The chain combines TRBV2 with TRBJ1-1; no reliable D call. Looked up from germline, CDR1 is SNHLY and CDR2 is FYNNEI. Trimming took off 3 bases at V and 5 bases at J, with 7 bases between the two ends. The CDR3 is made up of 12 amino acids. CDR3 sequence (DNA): TGTGCCAGCAGTGAGTACGGGACTGAAGCTTTCTTT. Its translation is CASSEYGTEAFF.

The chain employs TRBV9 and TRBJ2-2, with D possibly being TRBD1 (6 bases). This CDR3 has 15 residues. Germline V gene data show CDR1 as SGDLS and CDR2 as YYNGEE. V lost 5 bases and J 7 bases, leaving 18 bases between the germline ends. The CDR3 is CASSYSGVPSGELFF. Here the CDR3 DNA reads TGTGCCAGCAGTTACTCAGGGGTCCCAAGCGGGGAGCTGTTTTTT.

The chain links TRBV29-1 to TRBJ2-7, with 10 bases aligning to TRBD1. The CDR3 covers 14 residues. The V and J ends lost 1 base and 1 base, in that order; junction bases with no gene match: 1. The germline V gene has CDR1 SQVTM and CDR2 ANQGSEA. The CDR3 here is CSVEGTGGSYEQYF. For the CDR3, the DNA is TGCAGCGTTGAAGGGACAGGGGGATCCTACGAGCAGTACTTC.

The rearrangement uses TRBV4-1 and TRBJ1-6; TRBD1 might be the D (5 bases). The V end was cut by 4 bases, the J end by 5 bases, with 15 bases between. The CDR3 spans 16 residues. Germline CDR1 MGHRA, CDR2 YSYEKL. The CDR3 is CASSLPSGGNNSPLHF. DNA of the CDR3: TGCGCCAGCAGCCTACCTTCCGGGGGGAATAATTCACCCCTCCACTTT.

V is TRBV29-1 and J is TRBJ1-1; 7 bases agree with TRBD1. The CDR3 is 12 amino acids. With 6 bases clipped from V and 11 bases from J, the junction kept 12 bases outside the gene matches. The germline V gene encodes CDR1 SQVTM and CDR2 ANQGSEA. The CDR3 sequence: CSVFGTVEGAFF. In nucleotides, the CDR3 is TGCAGCGTATTCGGGACAGTGGAAGGGGCTTTCTTT. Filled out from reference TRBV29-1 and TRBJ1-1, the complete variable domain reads SAVISQKPSRDICQRGTSLTIQCQVDSQVTMMFWYRQQPGQSLTLIATANQGSEATYESGFVIDKFPISRPNLTFSTLTVSNMSPEDSSIYLCSVFGTVEGAFFGQGTRLTVV.

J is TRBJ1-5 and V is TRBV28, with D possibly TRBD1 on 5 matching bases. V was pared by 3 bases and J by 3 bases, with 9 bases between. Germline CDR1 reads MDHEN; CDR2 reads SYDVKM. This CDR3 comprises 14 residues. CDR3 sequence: CASSFRVYNQPQHF. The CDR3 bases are TGTGCCAGCAGTTTCAGGGTCTACAATCAGCCCCAGCATTTT.

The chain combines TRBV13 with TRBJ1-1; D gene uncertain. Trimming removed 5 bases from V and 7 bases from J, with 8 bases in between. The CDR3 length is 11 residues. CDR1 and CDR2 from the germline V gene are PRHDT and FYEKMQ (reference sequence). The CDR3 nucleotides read TGTGCCAGCAGCATCAGTGATGAAGCTTTCTTT. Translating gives CASSISDEAFF.

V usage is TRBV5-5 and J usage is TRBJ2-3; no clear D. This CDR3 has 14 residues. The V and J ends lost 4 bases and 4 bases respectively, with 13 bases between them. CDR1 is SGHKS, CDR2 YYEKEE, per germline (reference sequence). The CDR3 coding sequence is TGTGCCAGCAGCCCTATCTCCGTCTCAGATACGCAGTATTTT. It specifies CASSPISVSDTQYF. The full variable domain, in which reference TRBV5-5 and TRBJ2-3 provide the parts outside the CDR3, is DAGVTQSPTHLIKTRGQQVTLRCSPISGHKSVSWYQQVLGQGPQFIFQYYEKEERGRGNFPDRFSARQFPNYSSELNVNALLLGDSALYLCASSPISVSDTQYFGPGTRLTVL.

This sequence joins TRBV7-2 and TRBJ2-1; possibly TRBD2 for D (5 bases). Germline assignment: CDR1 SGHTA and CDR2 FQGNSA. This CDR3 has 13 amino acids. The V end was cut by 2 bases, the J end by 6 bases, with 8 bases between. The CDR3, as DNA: TGTGCCAGCAGCTTACAGGCGGGCAATGAGCAGTTCTTC. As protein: CASSLQAGNEQFF.

In nucleotides, the CDR3 is TGTGCCAGCAGTTTGGACAAGTTTGGGACAGTAGAAGCTTTCTTT. This translates into CASSLDKFGTVEAFF. The rearrangement joins TRBV27 to TRBJ1-1, with 7 bases that match TRBD1. This CDR3 contains 15 residues. Germline CDR1 and CDR2: MNHEY and SMNVEV (reference sequence). The V and J ends lost 3 bases and 8 bases, in that order; junction bases with no gene match: 12.

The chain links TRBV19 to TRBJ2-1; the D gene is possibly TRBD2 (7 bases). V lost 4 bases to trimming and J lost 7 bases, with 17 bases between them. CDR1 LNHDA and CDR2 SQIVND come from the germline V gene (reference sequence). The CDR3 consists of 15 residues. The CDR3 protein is CASSTPFGGRNEQFF. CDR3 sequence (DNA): TGTGCCAGTAGTACCCCGTTCGGGGGGCGTAATGAGCAGTTCTTC.

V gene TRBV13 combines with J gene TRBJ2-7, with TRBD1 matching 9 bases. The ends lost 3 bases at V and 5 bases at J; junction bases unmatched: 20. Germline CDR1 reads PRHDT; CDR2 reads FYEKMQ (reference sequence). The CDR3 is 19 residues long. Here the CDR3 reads CASSFKRKWGTGRVDEQYF. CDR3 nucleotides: TGTGCCAGCAGCTTCAAACGCAAATGGGGGACAGGGCGGGTGGACGAGCAGTACTTC. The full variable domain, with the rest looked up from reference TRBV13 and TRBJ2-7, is AAGVIQSPRHLIKEKRETATLKCYPIPRHDTVYWYQQGPGQDPQFLISFYEKMQSDKGSIPDRFSAQQFSDYHSELNMSSLELGDSALYFCASSFKRKWGTGRVDEQYFGPGTRLTVT.

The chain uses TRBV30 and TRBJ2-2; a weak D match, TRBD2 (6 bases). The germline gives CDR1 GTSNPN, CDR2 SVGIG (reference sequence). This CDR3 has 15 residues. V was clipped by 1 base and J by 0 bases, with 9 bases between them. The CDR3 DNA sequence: TGTGCCTGGAGTGGCGGGGTTTCGAACACCGGGGAGCTGTTTTTT. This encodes CAWSGGVSNTGELFF.

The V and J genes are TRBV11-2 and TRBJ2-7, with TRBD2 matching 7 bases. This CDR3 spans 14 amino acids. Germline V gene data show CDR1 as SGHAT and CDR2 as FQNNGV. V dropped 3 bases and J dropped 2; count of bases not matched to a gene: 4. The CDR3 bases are TGTGCCAGCAGCTTCCCCGGACTAGCCTACGAGCAGTACTTC. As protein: CASSFPGLAYEQYF.

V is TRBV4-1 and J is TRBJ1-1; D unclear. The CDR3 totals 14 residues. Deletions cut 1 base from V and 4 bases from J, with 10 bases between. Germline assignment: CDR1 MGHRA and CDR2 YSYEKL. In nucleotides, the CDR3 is TGCGCCAGCAGCCAAGTCCTGGCGGGCACTGAAGCTTTCTTT. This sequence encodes CASSQVLAGTEAFF.

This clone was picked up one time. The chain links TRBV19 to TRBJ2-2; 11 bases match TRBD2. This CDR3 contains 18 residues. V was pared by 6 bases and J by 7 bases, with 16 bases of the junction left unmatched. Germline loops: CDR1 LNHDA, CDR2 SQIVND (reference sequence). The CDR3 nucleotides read TGTGCCAGTAGCCCCGGACTAGCGGGCGTCTGGTCGGGCGGGGAGCTGTTTTTT. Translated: CASSPGLAGVWSGGELFF.

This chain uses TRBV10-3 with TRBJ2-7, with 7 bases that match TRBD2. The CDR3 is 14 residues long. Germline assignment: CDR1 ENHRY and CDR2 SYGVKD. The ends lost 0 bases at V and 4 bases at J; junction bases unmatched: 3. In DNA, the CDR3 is TGTGCCATCAGTGAGTCAAGACTAGCATACGAGCAGTACTTC. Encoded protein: CAISESRLAYEQYF.

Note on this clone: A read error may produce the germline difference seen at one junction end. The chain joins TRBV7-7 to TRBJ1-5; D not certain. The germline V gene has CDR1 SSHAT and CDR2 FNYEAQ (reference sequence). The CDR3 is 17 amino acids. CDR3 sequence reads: CASSLSTNMYSNQPQHF. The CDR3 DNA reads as TGTGCTAGCAGCTTGTCTACCAATATGTATAGCAATCAGCCCCAGCATTTT.